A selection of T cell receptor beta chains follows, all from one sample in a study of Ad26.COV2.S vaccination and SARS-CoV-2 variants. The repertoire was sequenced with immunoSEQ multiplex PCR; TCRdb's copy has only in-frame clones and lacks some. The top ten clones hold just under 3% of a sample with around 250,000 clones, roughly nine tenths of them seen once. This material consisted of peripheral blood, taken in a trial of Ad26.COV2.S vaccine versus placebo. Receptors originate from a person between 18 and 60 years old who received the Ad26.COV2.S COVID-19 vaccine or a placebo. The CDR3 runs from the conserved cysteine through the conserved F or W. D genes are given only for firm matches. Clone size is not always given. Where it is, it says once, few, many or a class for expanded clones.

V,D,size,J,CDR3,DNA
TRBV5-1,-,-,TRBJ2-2,CAGQDNTGELFF,TGCGCCGGGCAGGATAACACCGGGGAGCTGTTTTTT
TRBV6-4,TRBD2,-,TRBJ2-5,CASSDTAGQETQYF,TGTGCCAGCAGTGACACAGCGGGACAAGAGACCCAGTACTTC
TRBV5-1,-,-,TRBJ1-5,CASSLEAANSNQPQHF,TGCGCCAGCAGCTTGGAGGCGGCGAATAGCAATCAGCCCCAGCATTTT
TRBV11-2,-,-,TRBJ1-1,CASSFRPGSTEAFF,TGTGCCAGCAGCTTCCGCCCAGGGAGCACTGAAGCTTTCTTT
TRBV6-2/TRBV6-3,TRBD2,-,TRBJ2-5,CASSYRTSGGLQETQYF,TGTGCCAGCAGTTACCGGACTAGCGGGGGGCTCCAAGAGACCCAGTACTTC
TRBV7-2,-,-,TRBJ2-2,CASSWRTNTGELFF,TGTGCCAGCAGCTGGCGGACGAACACCGGGGAGCTGTTTTTT
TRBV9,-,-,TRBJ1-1,CASSVKYGTEAFF,TGTGCCAGCAGCGTAAAGTATGGCACTGAAGCTTTCTTT
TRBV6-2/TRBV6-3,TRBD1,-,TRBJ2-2,CASSYRDRGAGELFF,TGTGCCAGCAGTTACAGGGACAGGGGGGCCGGGGAGCTGTTTTTT
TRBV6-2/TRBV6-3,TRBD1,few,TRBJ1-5,CASSTGTVSNQPQHF,TGTGCCAGCAGTACCGGGACAGTTAGCAATCAGCCCCAGCATTTT
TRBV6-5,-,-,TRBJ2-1,CASSYSWQFSYNEQFF,TGTGCCAGCAGTTACTCGTGGCAGTTCTCCTACAATGAGCAGTTCTTC
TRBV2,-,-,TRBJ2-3,CASRRVTDTQYF,TGTGCCAGCAGGAGGGTCACAGATACGCAGTATTTT
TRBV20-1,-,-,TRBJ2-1,CSATDLPRQFF,TGCAGTGCAACTGACTTACCGCGGCAGTTCTTC
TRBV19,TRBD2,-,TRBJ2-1,CASSISGGANEQFF,TGTGCCAGTTCTATTAGCGGGGGGGCCAATGAGCAGTTCTTC
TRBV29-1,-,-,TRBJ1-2,CSVEDLGVNYGYTF,TGCAGCGTTGAAGATTTAGGAGTTAACTATGGCTACACCTTC
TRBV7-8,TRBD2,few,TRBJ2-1,CATQTSGVSGNEQFF,TGTGCCACCCAGACTAGCGGTGTATCAGGCAATGAGCAGTTCTTC
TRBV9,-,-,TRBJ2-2,CASSATSPTGELFF,TGTGCCAGCAGCGCGACCTCACCCACCGGGGAGCTGTTTTTT
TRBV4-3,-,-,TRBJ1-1,CASSQDMSTGSTEAFF,TGCGCCAGCAGCCAAGATATGTCGACAGGCTCGACTGAAGCTTTCTTT
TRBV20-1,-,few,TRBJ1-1,CSASREIEAFF,TGCAGTGCTTCGAGGGAGATTGAAGCTTTCTTT
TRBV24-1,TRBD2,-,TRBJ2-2,CATASGTKDTGELFF,TGTGCCACCGCGTCCGGGACTAAGGACACCGGGGAGCTGTTTTTT
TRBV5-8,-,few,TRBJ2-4,CASSLWEGARTLAKNIQYF,TGTGCCAGCAGCTTGTGGGAGGGGGCGCGCACCTTAGCCAAAAACATTCAGTACTTC
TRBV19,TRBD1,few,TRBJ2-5,CASSQGTGFGTQYF,TGTGCCAGTAGCCAAGGGACAGGGTTTGGGACCCAGTACTTC
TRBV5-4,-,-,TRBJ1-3,CASSSGRAGNTIYF,TGTGCCAGCAGCTCCGGGAGGGCTGGAAACACCATATATTTT
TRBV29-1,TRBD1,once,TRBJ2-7,CSVGTGASYEQYF,TGCAGCGTAGGGACAGGGGCTTCCTACGAGCAGTACTTC
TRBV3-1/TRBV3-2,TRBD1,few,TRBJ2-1,CASSQDDRTGGCEQFF,TGTGCCAGCAGCCAAGATGACAGGACAGGGGGATGTGAGCAGTTCTTC
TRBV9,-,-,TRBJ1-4,CASSPGTLSTTNEKLFF,TGTGCCAGCAGCCCCGGGACGCTATCCACAACTAATGAAAAACTGTTTTTT
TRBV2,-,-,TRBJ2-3,CASTSDSRNTQYF,TGTGCCAGCACTAGCGACTCCAGGAATACGCAGTATTTT
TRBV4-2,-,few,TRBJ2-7,CASSQGPYEQYF,TGTGCCAGCAGCCAAGGCCCCTACGAGCAGTACTTC
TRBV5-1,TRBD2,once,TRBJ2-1,CASSFASGTTYNEQFF,TGCGCCAGCAGCTTTGCTAGCGGGACCACCTACAATGAGCAGTTCTTC
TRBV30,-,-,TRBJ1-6,CAWSVGTSYSPLHF,TGTGCCTGGAGTGTTGGGACCTCCTACTCACCCCTCCACTTT
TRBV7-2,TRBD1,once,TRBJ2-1,CASSYGTGNEQFF,TGTGCCAGCAGCTATGGGACAGGGAATGAGCAGTTCTTC
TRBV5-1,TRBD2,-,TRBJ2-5,CASTVASGGAMKTQYF,TGCGCCAGCACCGTGGCTAGCGGGGGGGCAATGAAGACCCAGTACTTC
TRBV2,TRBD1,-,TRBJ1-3,CASRAGTGGHSGNTIYF,TGTGCCAGCCGCGCCGGGACAGGGGGACATTCTGGAAACACCATATATTTT
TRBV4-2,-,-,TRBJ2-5,CASSQDWTVGQETQYF,TGTGCCAGCAGCCAAGACTGGACAGTAGGGCAAGAGACCCAGTACTTC
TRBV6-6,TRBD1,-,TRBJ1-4,CASSKGQLNEKLFF,TGTGCCAGCAGCAAGGGACAGCTTAATGAAAAACTGTTTTTT
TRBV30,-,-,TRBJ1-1,CAWSVSMNTEAFF,TGTGCCTGGAGTGTGTCTATGAACACTGAAGCTTTCTTT
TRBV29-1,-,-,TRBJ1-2,CSVEGSGRDPYGYTF,TGCAGCGTTGAAGGCTCCGGCAGGGACCCATATGGCTACACCTTC
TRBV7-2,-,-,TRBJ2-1,CASSPDRRQDEQFF,TGTGCCAGCAGCCCCGACAGGCGCCAAGATGAGCAGTTCTTC
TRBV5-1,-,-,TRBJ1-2,CASSLEGYGYTF,TGCGCCAGCAGCTTGGAGGGGTATGGCTACACCTTC
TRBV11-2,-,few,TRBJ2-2,CASSLRLAVTGELFF,TGTGCCAGCAGCTTAAGATTAGCGGTCACCGGGGAGCTGTTTTTT
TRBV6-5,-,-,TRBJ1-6,CASSKGEFSPLHF,TGTGCCAGCAGCAAAGGGGAGTTTTCACCCCTCCACTTT
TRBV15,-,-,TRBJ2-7,CATSKGPEPNPSYEQYF,TGTGCCACCAGCAAAGGCCCCGAACCCAACCCATCCTACGAGCAGTACTTC
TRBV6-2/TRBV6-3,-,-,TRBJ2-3,CASSRRGSTDTQYF,TGTGCCAGCAGCCGGCGGGGAAGCACAGATACGCAGTATTTT
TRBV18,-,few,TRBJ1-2,CASSPREGSYGYTF,TGTGCCAGCTCACCACGAGAAGGGTCCTATGGCTACACCTTC
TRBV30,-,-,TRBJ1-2,CAWSAELRAGYTF,TGTGCCTGGAGTGCCGAGTTAAGGGCGGGCTACACCTTC
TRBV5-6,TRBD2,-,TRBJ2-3,CASSLLGSGRAKDAQYF,TGTGCCAGCAGCTTACTTGGTAGCGGGAGGGCAAAAGATGCGCAGTATTTT
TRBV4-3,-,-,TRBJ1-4,CASSQGWGATNEKLFF,TGCGCCAGCAGCCAGGGATGGGGGGCAACTAATGAAAAACTGTTTTTT
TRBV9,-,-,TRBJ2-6,CASSGVLEVGANVLTF,TGTGCCAGCAGCGGCGTGCTCGAGGTCGGGGCCAACGTCCTGACTTTC
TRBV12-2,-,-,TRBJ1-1,CASRHEKAFF,TGTGCAAGTCGCCATGAGAAGGCTTTCTTT
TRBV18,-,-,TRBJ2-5,CASSLQETQYF,TGTGCCAGCTCACTTCAAGAGACCCAGTACTTC
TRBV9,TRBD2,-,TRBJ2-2,CASSVGWRESGELFF,TGTGCCAGCAGCGTAGGCTGGCGGGAGAGCGGGGAGCTGTTTTTT
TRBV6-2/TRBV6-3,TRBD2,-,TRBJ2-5,CASSDGLAGVETQYF,TGTGCCAGCAGTGATGGACTAGCGGGGGTAGAGACCCAGTACTTC
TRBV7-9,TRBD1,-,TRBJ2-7,CASSAQQGATYEQYF,TGTGCCAGCAGCGCCCAACAGGGGGCTACCTACGAGCAGTACTTC